This T cell receptor beta chain was identified in a study of beta chain features in type 1 diabetes. Every bit of the isolated RNA underwent reverse transcription, so sequencing read expressed TCRB transcripts. Sequencing used immunoSEQ multiplex PCR; TCRdb keeps in-frame clones, though not all of them. The sample holds about 410,000 clones, more than 11% seen once. Germline V gene data show CDR1 as SEHNR and CDR2 as FQNEAQ (reference sequence). The CDR3 runs 16 residues. V gave up 1 base and J gave up 7 bases; unmatched junction bases: 10. The V gene is TRBV7-9, the J gene TRBJ2-1; TRBD2 aligns across 7 bases. The TCR was taken from a young man in good health. The sequenced sample consisted of naive CD4+ T cells from blood. The CDR3 coding sequence is TGTGCCAGCAGCTTAGAGAGAGGGCGGGGGAATAATGAGCAGTTCTTC. Amino acids: CASSLERGRGNNEQFF.